Below, 18 T cell receptor beta chains from the same sample are listed, as sequenced in a study of OX40 agonist ivuxolimab in advanced cancers. The method was immunoSEQ multiplex PCR; TCRdb's version includes in-frame clones alone and lacks a portion of them. This table has some 73,000 clones, around 90% appearing once. This material consisted of CD4+ or CD8+ T cells sorted from blood, taken in a trial of the OX40 agonist ivuxolimab. Receptors originate from an adult with an advanced solid tumor such as melanoma, head and neck, liver or kidney cancer.

This clone was observed a few times. The chain employs TRBV13 and TRBJ1-1, with 8 bases aligning to TRBD1. Germline V CDR1 and CDR2: PRHDT, FYEKMQ (reference sequence). The CDR3 has 13 residues. Trimming cost V 8 bases and J 4 bases; bases outside gene matches: 6. The DNA for the CDR3 is TGTGCCAGCGGGGCAGGGGGCCTCACTGAAGCTTTCTTT. Protein sequence: CASGAGGLTEAFF.

This chain joins TRBV27 and TRBJ2-3; TRBD2 is a possible D gene (5 bases). Germline V gene lookup returns CDR1 MNHEY and CDR2 SMNVEV (reference sequence). Trimming took 10 bases from V and 6 from J, leaving 11 bases between them. This CDR3 has 11 residues. DNA for the CDR3: TGTGCCACCCGGACTCGGGATACGCAGTATTTT. Its protein product is CATRTRDTQYF.

This clone came up once. The rearrangement uses TRBV19 and TRBJ2-5; 13 bases match TRBD2. Germline V lookup: CDR1 LNHDA, CDR2 SQIVND (reference sequence). V dropped 1 base and J dropped 4; count of bases not matched to a gene: 12. This CDR3 is built from 19 residues. CDR3 bases: TGTGCCAGTAGTATAGTTTGGACTAGCGGGAGTTTTGGTTTAGAGACCCAGTACTTC. Protein: CASSIVWTSGSFGLETQYF.

The chain is built from TRBV7-2 and TRBJ2-1, with 10 bases lining up with TRBD2. The CDR3 runs 18 residues. Germline-derived CDR1 and CDR2 are SGHTA and FQGNSA. J was trimmed by 2 bases and V by 1 base; bases with no gene match: 8. Written as DNA, the CDR3 is TGTGCCAGCAGCTTAGGTGGGCTAGCGGGAGAAACCTACAATGAGCAGTTCTTC. It yields the protein CASSLGGLAGETYNEQFF.

About this clone itself: The same CDR3 arises from other DNA sequences in this sample as well. V gene TRBV13 combines with J gene TRBJ1-2; 8 positions agree with TRBD1. CDR1 and CDR2 from the germline V gene are PRHDT and FYEKMQ (reference sequence). The CDR3 has 14 amino acids. J lost 4 bases, V lost 0 bases, and 1 base had no gene match. Here the CDR3 DNA reads TGTGCCAGCAGCTTAGGTACAGGGGGCTATGGCTACACCTTC. Protein sequence: CASSLGTGGYGYTF. Full variable domain (outside the CDR3, taken from reference TRBV13 and TRBJ1-2): AAGVIQSPRHLIKEKRETATLKCYPIPRHDTVYWYQQGPGQDPQFLISFYEKMQSDKGSIPDRFSAQQFSDYHSELNMSSLELGDSALYFCASSLGTGGYGYTFGSGTRLTVV.

The rearrangement uses TRBV27 and TRBJ2-2; D is uncertain. Trimming removed 4 bases from V and 4 bases from J, with 10 bases in between. CDR1 is MNHEY, CDR2 SMNVEV, per germline (reference sequence). The CDR3 consists of 14 residues. The CDR3 coding sequence is TGTGCCAGCAGTTATTGGATGGGCACCGGGGAGCTGTTTTTT. Its protein is CASSYWMGTGELFF.

The CDR3, as DNA: TGTGCCACTCAGCCCCAGCGGGAGTTAACAGATACGCAGTATTTT. Its translation: CATQPQRELTDTQYF. This sequence joins TRBV7-9 and TRBJ2-3; 8 positions agree with TRBD2. The trim removed 10 bases at V and 3 bases at J, leaving 12 bases unmatched. The CDR3 spans 15 residues. Germline lookup yields CDR1 SEHNR and CDR2 FQNEAQ (reference sequence).

V usage is TRBV30 and J usage is TRBJ1-1; D is uncertain. Germline loops: CDR1 GTSNPN, CDR2 SVGIG (reference sequence). The CDR3 consists of 13 residues. Trimming stripped 2 bases from V and 4 bases from J, with 11 bases between. The CDR3 nucleotides read TGTGCCTGGAGTCCGGATTTTGGCACTGAAGCTTTCTTT. Amino acids: CAWSPDFGTEAFF.

This clone was detected only a few times. The V and J genes are TRBV6-1 and TRBJ2-2; maybe TRBD2 (6 bases). Germline V gene lookup returns CDR1 MNHNS and CDR2 SASEGT. Trimming left V 7 bases short and J 4 bases short, with 13 bases between. The CDR3 covers 14 residues. The DNA of the CDR3 is TGTGCCAGCACGGTGGGAGCGGGCACCGGGGAGCTGTTTTTT. The encoded protein is CASTVGAGTGELFF.

V gene TRBV13 combines with J gene TRBJ1-5; TRBD1 is a possible D gene (5 bases). The CDR3 length is 14 residues. The ends were cut back, 1 base at V and 1 base at J, with 5 bases in the middle. Germline values: CDR1 PRHDT, CDR2 FYEKMQ (reference sequence). CDR3 in DNA: TGTGCCAGCAGCTTAGAGGGGAGCAATCAGCCCCAGCATTTT. Protein product: CASSLEGSNQPQHF.

This sequence joins TRBV19 and TRBJ1-1; D unclear. This CDR3 spans 13 amino acids. V dropped 5 bases and J dropped 4 bases, with 11 bases sitting between them. Germline values: CDR1 LNHDA, CDR2 SQIVND (reference sequence). As DNA, the CDR3 is TGTGCCAGTAGTGTCACAAGAGGCACTGAAGCTTTCTTT. Translating it yields CASSVTRGTEAFF.

The CDR3 sequence: CASSYRLAGDNTGELFF. The CDR3 region has the DNA TGTGCCAGCAGCTACCGACTAGCGGGGGATAACACCGGGGAGCTGTTTTTT. This chain links TRBV7-7 with TRBJ2-2, with 12 bases lining up with TRBD2. The CDR3 length is 17 residues. Germline lookup yields CDR1 SSHAT and CDR2 FNYEAQ (reference sequence). Losses at the gene ends were 4 bases for V and 2 bases for J; bases not matched to a gene: 5.

V gene TRBV29-1 combines with J gene TRBJ2-1, with a tentative D call TRBD1 (6 bases). CDR1 is SQVTM and CDR2 is ANQGSEA in the germline V gene. The CDR3 spans 19 residues. The V end was cut by 1 base, the J end by 0 bases, with 22 bases between. The CDR3 bases are TGCAGCGTTGAAGGTCATACCAGGGGCATAACCCCCTCCTACAATGAGCAGTTCTTC. This gives the protein CSVEGHTRGITPSYNEQFF.

The chain recombines TRBV19 with TRBJ1-1, with TRBD1 identical over 8 bases. The CDR3 is made up of 14 amino acids. V was pared by 6 bases and J by 1 base, with 4 bases of the junction left unmatched. Germline CDR1 reads LNHDA; CDR2 reads SQIVND (reference sequence). Here the CDR3 reads CASSTGTGNTEAFF. The CDR3 DNA sequence: TGTGCCAGTAGCACCGGGACAGGGAACACTGAAGCTTTCTTT.

The chain carries TRBV9 and TRBJ2-7; D is unclear. Germline V gene data show CDR1 as SGDLS and CDR2 as YYNGEE. V lost 7 bases and J lost 2, with 13 bases in between. CDR3 length equals 13 residues. The CDR3 nucleotides read TGTGCCAGCGGTCCCGACGGCCCCTACGAGCAGTACTTC. Amino acid sequence: CASGPDGPYEQYF.

This chain uses TRBV5-8 with TRBJ2-7; D may be TRBD1 (5 bases). Germline loops: CDR1 SGHTS, CDR2 YDEGEE. The V end lost 2 bases, the J end lost 1 base, and 13 bases lay between the germline ends. The CDR3 consists of 15 residues. The CDR3 region has the DNA TGTGCCAGCAGCTTAAGTGGGGCGTTTTCCTACGAGCAGTACTTC. Residues: CASSLSGAFSYEQYF.

The rearrangement uses TRBV5-6 and TRBJ1-2; TRBD1 matches at 7 bases. Germline values: CDR1 SGHDT, CDR2 YYEEEE. The junction had 8 bases not matched to a gene; V was cut back by 4 bases and J by 8 bases. The CDR3 consists of 13 residues. Written as DNA, the CDR3 is TGTGCCAGCAGCGCCGACAGGGCGGCCGGCTACACCTTC. Translated, it gives CASSADRAAGYTF.

The J gene is TRBJ2-2, the V gene TRBV7-9; 14 nucleotides match TRBD2. Losses at the gene ends were 5 bases for V and 0 bases for J; bases not matched to a gene: 2. The length of the CDR3 is 17 residues. Per germline, CDR1 SEHNR and CDR2 FQNEAQ (reference sequence). The CDR3: CASSGTSGSANTGELFF. CDR3 coding DNA: TGTGCCAGCAGCGGGACTAGCGGGAGCGCGAACACCGGGGAGCTGTTTTTT.